The T cell receptor (beta chain) described here comes from a study of blood T cell repertoires in COVID-19. Study summary: Acute-phase and convalescent COVID-19 samples originated in the United States, Italy and Spain. The analysed material was cDNA or gDNA that came from T cells, B-cell-depleted T cells, or PBMCs.

Original analysis: From reference gene primer amplification, estimates of nucleated cell counts were derived. Clones were sequenced by immunoSEQ multiplex PCR, and TCRdb holds only the in-frame ones, with some missing. V, J and clone size derive from that table, while D and trimming were established from the DNA sequence. Among 210,000 or so clones listed, around nine tenths were seen once. This CDR3 has 13 amino acids. The germline V gene has CDR1 SQVTM and CDR2 ANQGSEA. Trimming took off 5 bases at V and 4 bases at J, with 14 bases between the two ends. This clone has just one count. The clonotype was recovered from a man aged 35 to 55 with acute or convalescent COVID-19. V usage is TRBV29-1 and J usage is TRBJ1-2, with D maybe TRBD1 (6 bases). The sequenced sample was peripheral blood. For the CDR3, the DNA is TGCAGCGTTAGGGACACCGAAGGCTATGGCTACACCTTC. This gives the protein CSVRDTEGYGYTF.